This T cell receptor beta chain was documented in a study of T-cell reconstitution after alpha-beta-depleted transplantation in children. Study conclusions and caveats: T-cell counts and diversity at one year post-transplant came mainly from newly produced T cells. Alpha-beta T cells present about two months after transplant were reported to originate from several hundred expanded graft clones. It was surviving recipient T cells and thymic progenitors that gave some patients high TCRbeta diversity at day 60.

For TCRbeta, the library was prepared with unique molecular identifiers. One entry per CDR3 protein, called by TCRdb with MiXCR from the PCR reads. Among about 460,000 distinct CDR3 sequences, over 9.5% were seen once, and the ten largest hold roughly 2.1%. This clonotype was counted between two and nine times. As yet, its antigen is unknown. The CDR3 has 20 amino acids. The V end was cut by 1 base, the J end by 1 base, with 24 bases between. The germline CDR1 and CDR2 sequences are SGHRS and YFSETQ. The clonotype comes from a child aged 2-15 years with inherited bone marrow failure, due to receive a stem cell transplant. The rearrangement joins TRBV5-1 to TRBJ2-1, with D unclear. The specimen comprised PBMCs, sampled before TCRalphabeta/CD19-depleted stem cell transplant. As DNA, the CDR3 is TGCGCCAGCAGCTTGAGATACCCTTCCAAGACACTCGCTTCCTACAATGAGCAGTTCTTC. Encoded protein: CASSLRYPSKTLASYNEQFF.